A single sample gave rise to the 32 T cell receptor beta chains below, sequenced in a study of blood T cell repertoires in COVID-19. The data were produced by immunoSEQ multiplex PCR, yet TCRdb's version contains in-frame clones alone and is incomplete. The table shows 97,000 or so clones, with 60% to 85% occurring only once. The sequencing sample was made of peripheral blood. Receptors were obtained from a woman at least 80 years old with active or convalescent COVID-19.

J is TRBJ2-3 and V is TRBV6-2 or TRBV6-3; 16 positions agree with TRBD2. The germline V gene has CDR1 MNHEY and CDR2 SVGEGT. The CDR3 has 19 residues. V lost 2 bases and J lost 6; bases outside the gene matches: 11. CDR3 sequence (DNA): TGTGCCAGCAGTTACGAATTGGGACTAGCGGGAGGGCCAAGCGATACGCAGTATTTT. This codes for CASSYELGLAGGPSDTQYF.

J is TRBJ2-5 and V is TRBV15; perhaps TRBD1 as D (6 bases). V lost 5 bases to trimming and J lost 5 bases, with 18 bases between them. CDR1 and CDR2 (germline): LNHNV, YYDKDF (reference sequence). This CDR3 comprises 15 residues. For the CDR3, the DNA is TGTGCCACCAGCCCACCCGAACGCAGGGGTGAGACCCAGTACTTC. Encoded protein: CATSPPERRGETQYF.

The V call is TRBV7-8, the J call TRBJ2-5, with 8 bases that match TRBD1. Germline assignment: CDR1 SGHVS and CDR2 FQNEAQ. There are 17 residues in the CDR3. V gave up 4 bases and J gave up 3 bases; unmatched junction bases: 13. CDR3 sequence (DNA): TGTGCCAGCAGCTCAATACCAGGGGGCGTTATGAAAGAGACCCAGTACTTC. Translating gives CASSSIPGGVMKETQYF.

This sequence joins TRBV7-2 and TRBJ2-1, with 8 positions matching TRBD2. Germline-derived CDR1 and CDR2 are SGHTA and FQGNSA. CDR3 size: 16 residues. Losses at the gene ends were 1 base for V and 1 base for J; bases not matched to a gene: 3. The CDR3 protein is CASSLDTSGSYNEQFF. The CDR3 nucleotides read TGTGCCAGCAGCTTAGATACTAGCGGTTCCTACAATGAGCAGTTCTTC. Based on the CDR3 plus reference TRBV7-2 and TRBJ2-1, the full variable domain is GAGVSQSPSNKVTEKGKDVELRCDPISGHTALYWYRQSLGQGLEFLIYFQGNSAPDKSGLPSDRFSAERTGGSVSTLTIQRTQQEDSAVYLCASSLDTSGSYNEQFFGPGTRLTVL.

This clone has only one observation. The rearrangement uses TRBV4-2 and TRBJ1-4; 9 bases align to TRBD1. V was pared by 3 bases and J by 0 bases, with 5 bases of the junction left unmatched. This CDR3 is 17 amino acids long. Per germline, CDR1 LGHNA and CDR2 YNFKEQ. Here the CDR3 reads CASSHGGTGSTNEKLFF. The CDR3 DNA sequence: TGTGCCAGCAGCCACGGGGGGACAGGGTCAACTAATGAAAAACTGTTTTTT.

In DNA form, the CDR3 reads TGTGCCAGCAGTGAGTTTGGCTTCATGAACACTGAAGCTTTCTTT. Its translation: CASSEFGFMNTEAFF. The chain couples TRBV6-1 to TRBJ1-1; D gene unclear. CDR1 MNHNS and CDR2 SASEGT come from the germline V gene. Trimming took 3 bases from V and 0 from J, leaving 11 bases between them. CDR3 size: 15 residues.

V gene TRBV19 combines with J gene TRBJ2-1; 8 nucleotides line up with TRBD1. The CDR3 totals 14 residues. The germline V gene has CDR1 LNHDA and CDR2 SQIVND (reference sequence). The trim removed 5 bases at V and 0 bases at J, leaving 0 bases unmatched. DNA for the CDR3: TGTGCCAGTAGTGGACAGGGCTCCTACAATGAGCAGTTCTTC. It specifies CASSGQGSYNEQFF.

This rearrangement joins TRBV4-2 to TRBJ2-2, with TRBD2 identical over 10 bases. CDR1 is LGHNA, CDR2 YNFKEQ, per germline. This CDR3 is 16 amino acids long. The junction had 4 bases not matched to a gene; V was cut back by 4 bases and J by 2 bases. The CDR3 bases are TGTGCCAGCAGCCGGGGACTAGCGACTAACACCGGGGAGCTGTTTTTT. This encodes CASSRGLATNTGELFF.

The rearrangement uses TRBV27 and TRBJ1-1, with TRBD1 as a possible D gene (6 bases). V shed 4 bases and J shed 7 bases, with 19 bases lying between them. The CDR3 consists of 15 residues. Germline V CDR1 and CDR2: MNHEY, SMNVEV (reference sequence). The CDR3, as DNA: TGTGCCAGCAGTTCCAGAAGGGCCTCAGGGGTTGAAGCTTTCTTT. Translation gives CASSSRRASGVEAFF.

This clone was seen only a few times. The chain recombines TRBV15 with TRBJ2-3, with unresolved D. Germline CDR1 and CDR2: LNHNV and YYDKDF (reference sequence). V was pared by 8 bases and J by 6 bases, with 15 bases between. This CDR3 spans 13 amino acids. In nucleotides, the CDR3 is TGTGCCACCTCAGCGAGCAACTGGGATACGCAGTATTTT. It is translated as CATSASNWDTQYF.

The chain joins TRBV5-1 to TRBJ2-3; unclear D gene. The germline gives CDR1 SGHRS, CDR2 YFSETQ. The V gene lost 3 bases and the J gene lost 2 bases, with 4 bases spanning the gap. The CDR3 has 12 amino acids. The CDR3 nucleotides are TGCGCCAGCAGCTCCCTCACAGATACGCAGTATTTT. Translation gives CASSSLTDTQYF.

V usage is TRBV30 and J usage is TRBJ1-2, with a weak D call TRBD1 (6 bases). The CDR3 runs to 13 residues. In germline, CDR1 is GTSNPN, CDR2 SVGIG (reference sequence). V lost 6 bases, J lost 9 bases, and 20 bases lay in between. The DNA for the CDR3 is TGTGCCTGTACCCCGGGACAAGTGGATCGCTACACCTTC. Its translation: CACTPGQVDRYTF.

The chain has TRBV7-9 and TRBJ2-7, with 9 bases fitting TRBD2. The germline V gene has CDR1 SEHNR and CDR2 FQNEAQ (reference sequence). The CDR3 loop spans 18 amino acids. V lost 3 bases, J lost 1 base, and 13 bases stayed unmatched. In DNA, the CDR3 is TGTGCCAGCAGCTTCCCAGCGACTAGCGGAGAAGTTTCCTACGAGCAGTACTTC. It encodes CASSFPATSGEVSYEQYF. The full variable domain, its missing parts supplied by reference TRBV7-9 and TRBJ2-7, is DTGVSQNPRHKITKRGQNVTFRCDPISEHNRLYWYRQTLGQGPEFLTYFQNEAQLEKSRLLSDRFSAERPKGSFSTLEIQRTEQGDSAMYLCASSFPATSGEVSYEQYFGPGTRLTVT.

J is TRBJ2-2 and V is TRBV5-1, with 9 bases lining up with TRBD2. The V gene's germline CDR1 is SGHRS and CDR2 YFSETQ. There are 14 residues in the CDR3. The V and J ends lost 6 bases and 2 bases, in that order; junction bases with no gene match: 2. The CDR3 sequence is CASKGLANTGELFF. As DNA, the CDR3 is TGCGCCAGCAAGGGACTAGCAAACACCGGGGAGCTGTTTTTT.

The chain recombines TRBV15 with TRBJ2-3; 7 nucleotides agree with TRBD2. With V trimmed by 0 bases and J by 1 base, 7 bases remained unmatched. The V gene's germline CDR1 is LNHNV and CDR2 YYDKDF (reference sequence). The CDR3 has 17 residues. In nucleotides, the CDR3 is TGTGCCACCAGCAGAGAAACACGCGGGAGTGGCACAGATACGCAGTATTTT. Its protein is CATSRETRGSGTDTQYF.

This chain links TRBV11-2 with TRBJ2-7; 7 positions match TRBD1. Trimming took 8 bases from V and 1 from J; bases not matched to a gene: 8. CDR1 and CDR2 (germline): SGHAT, FQNNGV. The CDR3 sequence is 14 residues long. CDR3 DNA: TGTGCCAGCGGAATCCTACAGGGGTCCTACGAGCAGTACTTC. Translating gives CASGILQGSYEQYF.

The chain recombines TRBV7-3 with TRBJ2-1, with D possibly TRBD2 on 6 matching bases. V lost 6 bases and J 2 bases, leaving 20 bases between the germline ends. The CDR3 totals 17 residues. Germline V lookup: CDR1 SGHTA, CDR2 FQGTGA. CDR3 residues: CASSLLSLRTTYNEQFF. CDR3 in DNA: TGTGCCAGCAGTCTCCTGTCTCTCCGGACTACCTACAATGAGCAGTTCTTC.

The chain combines TRBV7-8 with TRBJ2-3; 8 bases fit TRBD2. CDR1 and CDR2 from the germline V gene are SGHVS and FQNEAQ. Trimming took 4 bases from V and 3 from J; bases not matched to a gene: 12. CDR3 size: 17 residues. In DNA, the CDR3 is TGTGCCAGCAGCTCCCTCAGACTAGCGTATGGGACAGATACGCAGTATTTT. Amino acids: CASSSLRLAYGTDTQYF. The variable domain in full, with the rest retrieved from reference TRBV7-8 and TRBJ2-3, is GAGVSQSPRYKVAKRGQDVALRCDPISGHVSLFWYQQALGQGPEFLTYFQNEAQLDKSGLPSDRFFAERPEGSVSTLKIQRTQQEDSAVYLCASSSLRLAYGTDTQYFGPGTRLTVL.

The gene calls are TRBV29-1 and TRBJ2-5, with 10 bases that match TRBD1. CDR3 length: 15 amino acids. V was clipped by 2 bases and J by 3 bases; unmatched bases: 6. The germline V gene has CDR1 SQVTM and CDR2 ANQGSEA. This CDR3 reads CSVERGQGSEETQYF. In nucleotides, the CDR3 is TGCAGCGTTGAAAGGGGACAGGGGAGTGAAGAGACCCAGTACTTC.

The rearrangement uses TRBV5-1 and TRBJ2-2; TRBD2 matches at 12 bases. This CDR3 comprises 15 residues. From germline, CDR1 is SGHRS and CDR2 YFSETQ. J was trimmed by 4 bases and V by 3 bases; bases with no gene match: 1. The CDR3 region has the DNA TGCGCCAGCAGCTCGACTAGCGGGAGCACCGGGGAGCTGTTTTTT. Amino acid sequence: CASSSTSGSTGELFF. The full variable domain, rest sourced from reference TRBV5-1 and TRBJ2-2, is KAGVTQTPRYLIKTRGQQVTLSCSPISGHRSVSWYQQTPGQGLQFLFEYFSETQRNKGNFPGRFSGRQFSNSRSEMNVSTLELGDSALYLCASSSTSGSTGELFFGEGSRLTVL.

The chain recombines TRBV28 with TRBJ2-7; 14 positions agree with TRBD2. Looked up from germline, CDR1 is MDHEN and CDR2 is SYDVKM. V shed 6 bases, J shed 1 base, and the junction held 11 bases outside the gene matches. CDR3 length: 18 residues. The CDR3 protein is CASRQAGLAGATSYEQYF. CDR3 coding DNA: TGTGCCAGCAGGCAGGCGGGACTAGCGGGAGCTACGTCCTACGAGCAGTACTTC.

The chain links TRBV4-1 to TRBJ2-7, with no clear D. V lost 1 base to trimming and J lost 2 bases, with 12 bases between them. The V gene's germline CDR1 is MGHRA and CDR2 YSYEKL. The CDR3 consists of 15 residues. CDR3 residues: CASSQGAEPTYEQYF. The CDR3 DNA reads TGCGCCAGCAGCCAAGGCGCGGAACCAACCTACGAGCAGTACTTC.

This clone has a single count. The V gene is TRBV5-1, the J gene TRBJ2-5, with 12 positions matching TRBD2. V shed 7 bases and J 1 base; nucleotides not matched to a gene: 5. CDR1 is SGHRS, CDR2 YFSETQ, per germline. The CDR3 length is 15 residues. The CDR3 reads CASGLAGILQETQYF. The CDR3 DNA sequence: TGCGCCAGCGGACTAGCGGGAATACTCCAAGAGACCCAGTACTTC.

The V and J genes are TRBV14 and TRBJ2-7, with 10 bases lining up with TRBD2. Germline V gene sequence: CDR1 SGHDN, CDR2 FVKESK. Trimming at V came to 2 bases and at J to 7 bases, leaving 8 bases not matched to a gene. The CDR3 length is 15 residues. The CDR3 reads CASSQHTSGTGEQYF. The CDR3 DNA follows: TGTGCCAGCAGCCAACATACTAGCGGGACGGGTGAGCAGTACTTC.

The chain links TRBV19 to TRBJ2-7, with D perhaps matching TRBD2 (5 bases). The CDR3 contains 14 residues. The V end lost 6 bases, the J end lost 6 bases, and 18 bases lay between the germline ends. Germline V gene sequence: CDR1 LNHDA, CDR2 SQIVND (reference sequence). CDR3 sequence reads: CASRDQNGDLEQYF. The DNA for the CDR3 is TGTGCCAGTAGAGACCAAAACGGGGATCTCGAGCAGTACTTC. Drawing the rest from reference TRBV19 and TRBJ2-7, the complete variable domain is DGGITQSPKYLFRKEGQNVTLSCEQNLNHDAMYWYRQDPGQGLRLIYYSQIVNDFQKGDIAEGYSVSREKKESFPLTVTSAQKNPTAFYLCASRDQNGDLEQYFGPGTRLTVT.

The chain has TRBV12-3 or TRBV12-4 and TRBJ2-2, with D perhaps matching TRBD1 (6 bases). V dropped 5 bases and J dropped 4 bases, with 8 bases sitting between them. The CDR3 consists of 13 residues. CDR3: CASSQGPTGELFF. Written as DNA, the CDR3 is TGTGCCAGCAGTCAGGGGCCCACCGGGGAGCTGTTTTTT.

For this clone: Germline and junction disagree at one end, which may indicate a read error. The chain joins TRBV19 to TRBJ1-1; D gene ambiguous. The CDR3 consists of 18 residues. Germline assignment: CDR1 LNHDA and CDR2 SQIVND (reference sequence). CDR3 amino acids: CASSIAPPARVMNTEAFF. The CDR3 nucleotides are TGTGCCAGTAGCATAGCCCCCCCCGCCCGAGTTATGAACACTGAAGCTTTCTTT.

The table lists this clone with a few counts. A read error may produce the germline difference seen at one junction end. This chain joins TRBV5-1 and TRBJ1-2, with TRBD1 identical over 7 bases. Germline V CDR1 and CDR2: SGHRS, YFSETQ. This CDR3 has 16 residues. As DNA, the CDR3 is TGTGCCAGCAGCGTAGGTTGGCAGGGGGGCTACTATGGCTACACCTTC. It specifies CASSVGWQGGYYGYTF.

This rearrangement joins TRBV20-1 to TRBJ2-7; 11 nucleotides line up with TRBD2. This CDR3 region has 15 residues. Germline trimming cut 3 bases from V and 4 bases from J; bases unmatched to any gene: 8. Germline V gene data show CDR1 as DFQATT and CDR2 as SNEGSKA (reference sequence). The CDR3 nucleotides read TGCAGTGCTAGTGTACTAGCGGGAGTACGTTACGAGCAGTACTTC. Translation gives CSASVLAGVRYEQYF.

The rearrangement links TRBV2 to TRBJ1-4; 7 positions agree with TRBD1. CDR3 length: 15 amino acids. Germline lookup yields CDR1 SNHLY and CDR2 FYNNEI. Trimming took 2 bases from V and 8 from J; bases not matched to a gene: 8. The chain's CDR3 is CASSERTGGGEKLFF. The CDR3 DNA reads TGTGCCAGCAGTGAAAGGACAGGAGGAGGCGAAAAACTGTTTTTT.

This chain uses TRBV10-2 with TRBJ2-1, with 8 bases identical to TRBD2. In germline, CDR1 is WSHSY, CDR2 SAAADI. V was pared by 8 bases and J by 3 bases, with 12 bases of the junction left unmatched. The CDR3 is made up of 16 amino acids. The CDR3 loop is CASSKRGGGIYNEQFF. DNA of the CDR3: TGCGCCAGCTCCAAGCGGGGCGGGGGGATCTACAATGAGCAGTTCTTC.

The CDR3 nucleotides read TGTGCCAGCAGTTACTCTGGGGGCGGCACAGATACGCAGTATTTT. Its translation is CASSYSGGGTDTQYF. This sequence joins TRBV6-6 and TRBJ2-3, with a weak D call TRBD1 (6 bases). Per the germline V gene, CDR1 is MNHNY and CDR2 is SVGAGI (reference sequence). Trimming stripped 0 bases from V and 1 base from J, with 8 bases between. CDR3 length: 15 residues.